This T cell receptor (beta chain) was recovered during a study of early T cells in non-severe SARS-CoV-2 infection. Germline assignment: CDR1 SGHTA and CDR2 FQGNSA. V lost 5 bases to trimming and J lost 3 bases; unmatched junction nucleotides: 6. The CDR3 loop spans 16 amino acids. TCRdb recomputed calls from the 5' RACE reads with MiXCR, one row per CDR3 protein. In the table there are some 30,000 distinct CDR3 sequences, 5.5% to 7% of which are singletons. Study-level points and caveats: Private and CD4 specificities were missed by VDJdb matching, skewed to anti-spike CD8.

Of note for this clonotype: What it binds is unknown.

The clonotype comes from an adult who was a healthcare worker with PCR-confirmed SARS-CoV-2 infection or an uninfected control (not recorded which). Sequences were obtained from whole blood. The rearrangement joins TRBV7-2 to TRBJ2-1; 11 bases align to TRBD2. The CDR3 DNA is TGTGCCAGCAGCACGAGAACTAGCGGGGGCTACAATGAGCAGTTCTTC. Amino acid sequence: CASSTRTSGGYNEQFF.